This paragraph reports one T cell receptor (beta chain). These data originate in a study of cytotoxic CD8 clonotypes in ibrutinib-treated CLL. Libraries were prepared by immunoSEQ multiplex PCR; TCRdb keeps only in-frame clonotypes and omits some of them. Counted here are roughly 29,000 clones, 45% to 60% occurring once; the ten biggest clones make up less than 6%. This CDR3 spans 12 amino acids. V shed 6 bases and J 3 bases; nucleotides not matched to a gene: 2. Germline V gives CDR1 SQVTM, CDR2 ANQGSEA. The starting material was PBMCs, obtained before ibrutinib treatment. The source is a human donor with chronic lymphocytic leukemia. The V call is TRBV29-1, the J call TRBJ2-5; TRBD1 matches at 9 bases. The CDR3 DNA reads as TGCAGCGTCGGGACAGGGAAAGAGACCCAGTACTTC. Translating gives CSVGTGKETQYF.